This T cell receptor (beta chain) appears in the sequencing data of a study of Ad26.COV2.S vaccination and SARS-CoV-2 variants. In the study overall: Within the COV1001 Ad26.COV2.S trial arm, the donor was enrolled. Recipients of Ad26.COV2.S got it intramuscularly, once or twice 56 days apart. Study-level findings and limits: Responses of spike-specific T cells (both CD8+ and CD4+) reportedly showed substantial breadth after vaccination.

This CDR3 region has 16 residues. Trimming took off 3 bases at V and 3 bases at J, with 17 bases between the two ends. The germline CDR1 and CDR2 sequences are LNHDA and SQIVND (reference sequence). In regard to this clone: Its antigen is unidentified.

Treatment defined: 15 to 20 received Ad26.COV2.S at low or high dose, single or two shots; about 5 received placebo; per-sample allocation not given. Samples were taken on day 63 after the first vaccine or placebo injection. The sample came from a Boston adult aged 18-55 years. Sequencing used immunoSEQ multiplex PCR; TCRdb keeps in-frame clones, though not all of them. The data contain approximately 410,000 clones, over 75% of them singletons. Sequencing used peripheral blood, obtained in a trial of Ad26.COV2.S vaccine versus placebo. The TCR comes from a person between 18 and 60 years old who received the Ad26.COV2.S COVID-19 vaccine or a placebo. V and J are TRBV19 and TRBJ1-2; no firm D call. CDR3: CASSIYTRAVDYGYTF. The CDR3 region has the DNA TGTGCCAGTAGTATTTATACCCGGGCAGTAGACTATGGCTACACCTTC.